The clone carrying this T cell receptor (beta chain) showed up just once. Its antigen is not identified. Data came from immunoSEQ multiplex PCR; TCRdb stores just in-frame clones and leaves some out. The sample contains some 110,000 clones, approximately 90% of which appear only once. This entry comes from a study of graft-versus-host responses after intestinal transplantation. As for the study in general: All recipients got anti-thymocyte globulin induction, then tacrolimus and steroids for approximately 3 years.

Study findings and constraints: After transplant, early declines in HvG clones were associated with peak levels of circulating GvH clones.

The sample consisted of unstimulated CD4+ T cells sorted from spleen or lymph node cells, taken before intestinal transplant. This clonotype was obtained from a human donor who received an intestinal transplant.

CDR3: CASSFGVPGGTDTQYF. The CDR3 DNA reads as TGTGCCAGCAGCTTCGGAGTTCCGGGGGGCACAGATACGCAGTATTTT. This rearrangement joins TRBV7-6 to TRBJ2-3; tentative D call: TRBD2 (6 bases). V lost 3 bases, J lost 1 base, and 14 bases lay in between. This CDR3 contains 16 residues. Germline loops: CDR1 SGHVS, CDR2 FNYEAQ.